This T cell receptor beta chain was recovered during a study of cytomegalovirus exposure and HLA in healthy donors. The study, taken as a whole, reports: A few chains tied to CMV proved CMV antigen-specific in vitro. With later analysis, a missense DCLRE1C variant became linked to TCR beta V- and J-gene trimming. V segments that were indistinguishable, TRBV6-2 and TRBV6-3 among them, were omitted from analysis.

V lost 0 bases, J lost 6 bases, and 3 bases stayed unmatched. Germline V CDR1 and CDR2: SGDLS, YYNGEE. This CDR3 comprises 14 residues. With 60 Vbeta and 13 Jbeta primers, the PCR was carried out. Clones were read by immunoSEQ multiplex PCR, and TCRdb kept only the in-frame ones, dropping some. The table lists approximately 160,000 clones, 68% of them singletons. Concerning this clone: Antigen specificity is unknown. Other DNA sequences in this specimen translate into the identical CDR3.

The rearrangement joins TRBV9 to TRBJ1-5; the match to TRBD1 covers 7 bases. Sequencing was carried out using PBMCs. This receptor was obtained from a woman in her thirties or forties in good health and CMV-seropositive. CDR3 sequence: CASSVGGGGQPQHF. CDR3 nucleotides: TGTGCCAGCAGCGTAGGAGGGGGCGGTCAGCCCCAGCATTTT.